These 19 T cell receptor beta chains share one sample of origin, sequenced in a study of low-dose radiotherapy and immunotherapy resistance in tumors. Time point given: after trial treatment. Treatment here: LDRT plus nivolumab, ipilimumab, low-dose cyclophosphamide and aspirin (RACIN trial). TRAV- and TRBV-specific primers primed first-strand cDNA, covering alpha and beta chains. With a constant-region primer and a V-primer adapter, TCRs were subjected to around 20 PCR cycles of amplification. TCRdb re-called the reads through MiXCR, storing one row per CDR3 protein. The table has roughly 100,000 distinct CDR3 sequences, under 25% seen once. The source was PBMCs, collected after low-dose radiotherapy plus immunotherapy. The origin of the receptors is a female donor with ovarian cancer.

This clonotype was detected ten times or more. The rearrangement links TRBV6-6 to TRBJ2-6; D is uncertain. V lost 8 bases to trimming and J lost 0 bases, with 14 bases between them. CDR3 length equals 16 residues. Germline lookup yields CDR1 MNHNY and CDR2 SVGAGI (reference sequence). The CDR3 region is CASERWVGSGANVLTF. In DNA form, the CDR3 reads TGTGCCAGCGAGAGATGGGTGGGCTCTGGGGCCAACGTCCTGACTTTC.

The rearrangement links TRBV7-2 to TRBJ2-7, with 7 bases identical to TRBD2. V shed 3 bases and J 5 bases; nucleotides not matched to a gene: 13. Germline CDR1 SGHTA, CDR2 FQGNSA. The CDR3 has 16 amino acids. CDR3: CASSFLGAGPGDEQYF. In DNA form, the CDR3 reads TGTGCCAGCAGCTTTTTGGGAGCGGGGCCAGGCGACGAGCAGTACTTC. The full variable domain, completed using reference TRBV7-2 and TRBJ2-7, is GAGVSQSPSNKVTEKGKDVELRCDPISGHTALYWYRQSLGQGLEFLIYFQGNSAPDKSGLPSDRFSAERTGGSVSTLTIQRTQQEDSAVYLCASSFLGAGPGDEQYFGPGTRLTVT.

This clonotype was seen ten or more times. V and J are TRBV20-1 and TRBJ2-1, with no clear D. Per the germline V gene, CDR1 is DFQATT and CDR2 is SNEGSKA (reference sequence). The CDR3 covers 13 residues. Trimming left V 3 bases short and J 10 bases short, with 16 bases between. The CDR3 is CSASLVRSGEQFF. CDR3 nucleotides: TGCAGTGCTAGTTTGGTCCGGTCTGGCGAGCAGTTCTTC.

This chain joins TRBV5-4 and TRBJ2-1; D perhaps matches TRBD2 (7 bases). Per the germline V gene, CDR1 is SGHNT and CDR2 is YYREEE (reference sequence). Trimming removed 7 bases at V and 4 bases at J, with 21 bases between. This CDR3 is 16 amino acids long. CDR3 coding DNA: TGTGCCAGCCTTACAGGGTCACCGGGGGGTTACAATGAGCAGTTCTTC. Its translation: CASLTGSPGGYNEQFF.

Many counts were recorded for this clonotype. The chain employs TRBV5-5 and TRBJ2-7; D is ambiguous. This CDR3 comprises 11 residues. Trimming removed 4 bases from V and 8 bases from J, with 10 bases in between. The germline CDR1 and CDR2 sequences are SGHKS and YYEKEE (reference sequence). In DNA form, the CDR3 reads TGTGCCAGCAGCCCAGACGTCAAGCAGTACTTC. Its protein product is CASSPDVKQYF.

The chain couples TRBV2 to TRBJ1-6, with D unresolved. The CDR3 length is 17 residues. Germline-derived CDR1 and CDR2 are SNHLY and FYNNEI. V gave up 3 bases and J gave up 0 bases, with 12 bases separating them. The CDR3 is CASSDIRPSSYNSPLHF. The CDR3 nucleotides are TGTGCCAGCAGTGATATTCGTCCTAGCTCCTATAATTCACCCCTCCACTTT.

A word on this clonotype: A read error is likely here: a far larger clone is one base away. The chain joins TRBV6-1 to TRBJ2-7, with TRBD2 identical over 11 bases. Losses at the gene ends were 6 bases for V and 7 bases for J; bases not matched to a gene: 11. The V gene's germline CDR1 is MNHNS and CDR2 SASEGT. This CDR3 is 15 amino acids long. The CDR3 DNA reads as TGTGCCAGCAGCAGCCTAGCGGGGGGCTACAATGAGCAGTACTTC. Protein product: CASSSLAGGYNEQYF.

At least ten counts were recorded for this clonotype. This chain joins TRBV7-2 and TRBJ2-5; weak D call: TRBD1 (5 bases). The CDR3 has 12 residues. The germline gives CDR1 SGHTA, CDR2 FQGNSA. The V and J ends lost 5 bases and 4 bases respectively, with 8 bases between them. This chain's CDR3 is CASSGAPETQYF. Here the CDR3 DNA reads TGTGCCAGCAGCGGGGCCCCAGAGACCCAGTACTTC.

This clonotype appeared many times. CDR3 loop: CASLNRELDGYTF. The CDR3 nucleotides are TGTGCCAGCCTGAACAGGGAATTAGATGGCTACACCTTC. This chain joins TRBV6-2 or TRBV6-3 and TRBJ1-2; a weak D match, TRBD1 (6 bases). CDR1 is MNHEY, CDR2 SVGEGT, per germline. Trimming left V 8 bases short and J 6 bases short, with 16 bases between. The CDR3 has 13 amino acids.

The chain has TRBV28 and TRBJ2-5; D is perhaps TRBD1 or TRBD2 (5 bases each). There are 13 residues in the CDR3. CDR1 is MDHEN, CDR2 SYDVKM, per germline. CDR3 region: CATLQGTYETQYF. The CDR3 bases are TGTGCGACACTGCAAGGGACGTACGAGACCCAGTACTTC.

This clonotype has at least ten counts. The chain couples TRBV20-1 to TRBJ2-7, with TRBD1 identical over 8 bases. The CDR3 spans 15 residues. CDR1 and CDR2 from the germline V gene are DFQATT and SNEGSKA (reference sequence). With V trimmed by 0 bases and J by 1 base, 5 bases remained unmatched. The CDR3 sequence is CSARDDRGFSYEQYF. CDR3 coding DNA: TGCAGTGCTAGAGATGACAGGGGCTTTTCCTACGAGCAGTACTTC.

This clonotype was detected many times. V is TRBV20-1 and J is TRBJ2-7; 8 bases agree with TRBD1. CDR1 is DFQATT, CDR2 SNEGSKA, per germline (reference sequence). CDR3 size: 13 residues. Trimming took 4 bases from V and 0 from J; bases not matched to a gene: 2. The CDR3 nucleotides are TGCAGTGCTAACAGGGGGATCTCCTACGAGCAGTACTTC. Its translation: CSANRGISYEQYF.

The table lists this clonotype with many counts. The chain carries TRBV9 and TRBJ2-3; tentatively, D is TRBD1 (6 bases). Germline loops: CDR1 SGDLS, CDR2 YYNGEE. With 0 bases removed from V and 9 bases from J, the gap between germline ends came to 14 bases. The CDR3 runs to 14 residues. The CDR3 DNA is TGTGCCAGCAGCGTAGCCACCCAGGGGACAACGCAGTATTTT. Its protein is CASSVATQGTTQYF. The full variable domain, with the rest looked up from reference TRBV9 and TRBJ2-3, is DSGVTQTPKHLITATGQRVTLRCSPRSGDLSVYWYQQSLDQGLQFLIQYYNGEERAKGNILERFSAQQFPDLHSELNLSSLELGDSALYFCASSVATQGTTQYFGPGTRLTVL.

The V gene is TRBV6-2 or TRBV6-3, the J gene TRBJ2-1; D is perhaps TRBD1 (6 bases). The V and J ends lost 2 bases and 8 bases respectively, with 13 bases between them. CDR1 and CDR2 from the germline V gene are MNHEY and SVGEGT. CDR3 size: 14 residues. As DNA, the CDR3 is TGTGCCAGCAGTTACGGGCTCAACAGGGATGAGCAGTTCTTC. Amino acids: CASSYGLNRDEQFF.

This clonotype was observed at least ten times. The chain is built from TRBV30 and TRBJ1-6; D gene unclear. V shed 1 base and J shed 5 bases, with 6 bases lying between them. Germline-derived CDR1 and CDR2 are GTSNPN and SVGIG (reference sequence). CDR3 length: 13 residues. The CDR3 nucleotides read TGTGCCTGGAGTGCTTCTCATAATTCACCCCTCCACTTT. It is translated as CAWSASHNSPLHF. The full variable domain, with the rest looked up from reference TRBV30 and TRBJ1-6, is SQTIHQWPATLVQPVGSPLSLECTVEGTSNPNLYWYRQAAGRGLQLLFYSVGIGQISSEVPQNLSASRPQDRQFILSSKKLLLSDSGFYLCAWSASHNSPLHFGNGTRLTVT.

This clonotype was seen many times. The chain has TRBV7-9 and TRBJ2-1; perhaps TRBD1 as D (6 bases). There are 12 residues in the CDR3. Looked up from germline, CDR1 is SEHNR and CDR2 is FQNEAQ (reference sequence). Trimming removed 4 bases from V and 12 bases from J, with 13 bases in between. The CDR3 DNA reads as TGTGCCAGCAGCTCCGGGACATTAACGCAGTTCTTC. Protein product: CASSSGTLTQFF.

This clonotype was picked up many times. The chain links TRBV6-6 to TRBJ2-2; maybe TRBD1 (5 bases). Germline V gene data show CDR1 as MNHNY and CDR2 as SVGAGI (reference sequence). With 6 bases removed from V and 0 bases from J, the gap between germline ends came to 17 bases. CDR3 length equals 17 residues. This CDR3 is CASSLRVGPANTGELFF. CDR3 nucleotide sequence: TGTGCCAGCAGCCTTCGGGTGGGGCCAGCGAACACCGGGGAGCTGTTTTTT.

Comment on this clonotype: A read error is the likely source, as a far larger clone sits one nucleotide away. V gene TRBV7-6 combines with J gene TRBJ2-2, with D maybe TRBD1 (5 bases). Trimming left V 5 bases short and J 3 bases short, with 13 bases between. The V gene's germline CDR1 is SGHVS and CDR2 FNYEAQ. The CDR3 runs 15 residues. The DNA for the CDR3 is TGTGCCAGCAGCCGTAAGGGGTCTGACACCGGGGAGCTGTTTTTT. Amino acid sequence: CASSRKGSDTGELFF.

Many counts were recorded for this clonotype. V gene TRBV7-2 combines with J gene TRBJ1-2; D not resolved. CDR1 and CDR2 (germline): SGHTA, FQGNSA. Trimming pared 1 base from V and 5 bases from J, leaving 11 bases between. This CDR3 has 14 residues. CDR3 in DNA: TGTGCCAGCAGCTTAGGGTACCATGAGTATGGCTACACCTTC. The encoded protein is CASSLGYHEYGYTF.